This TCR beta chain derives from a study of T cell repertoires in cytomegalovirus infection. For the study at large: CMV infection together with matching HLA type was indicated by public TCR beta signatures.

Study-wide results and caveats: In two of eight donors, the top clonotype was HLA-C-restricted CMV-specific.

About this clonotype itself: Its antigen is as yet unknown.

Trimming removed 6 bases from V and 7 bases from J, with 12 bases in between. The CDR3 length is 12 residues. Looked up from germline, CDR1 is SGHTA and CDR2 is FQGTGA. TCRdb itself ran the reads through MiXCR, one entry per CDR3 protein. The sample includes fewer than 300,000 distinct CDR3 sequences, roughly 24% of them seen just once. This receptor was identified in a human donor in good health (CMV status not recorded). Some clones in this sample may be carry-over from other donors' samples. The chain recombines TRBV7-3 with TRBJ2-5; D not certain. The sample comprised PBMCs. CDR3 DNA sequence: TGTGCCAGCAGTTCCAGGCCCGGGACCCAGTACTTC. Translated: CASSSRPGTQYF.